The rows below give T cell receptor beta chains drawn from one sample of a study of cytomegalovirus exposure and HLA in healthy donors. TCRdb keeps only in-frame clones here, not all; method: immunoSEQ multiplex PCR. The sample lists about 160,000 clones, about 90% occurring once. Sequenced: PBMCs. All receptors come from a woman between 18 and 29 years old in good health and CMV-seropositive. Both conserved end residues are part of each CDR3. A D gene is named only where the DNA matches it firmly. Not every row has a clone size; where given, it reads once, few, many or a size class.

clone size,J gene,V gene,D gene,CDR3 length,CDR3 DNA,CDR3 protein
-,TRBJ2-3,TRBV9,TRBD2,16,TGTGCCAGCAGCAAGGGGACTAGCGGCCTCCGGGGTACGCAGTATTTT,CASSKGTSGLRGTQYF
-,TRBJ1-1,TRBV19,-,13,TGTGCCAGTGCCCCGGGGGTGACCACTGAAGCTTTCTTT,CASAPGVTTEAFF
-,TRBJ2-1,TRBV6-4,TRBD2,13,TGTGCCAGCAGTGACCGGCTAGCGGGGGAGCAGTTCTTC,CASSDRLAGEQFF
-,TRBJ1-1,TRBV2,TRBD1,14,TGTGCCAGCAGGATCAGGGGGTTGGTCACTGAAGCTTTCTTT,CASRIRGLVTEAFF
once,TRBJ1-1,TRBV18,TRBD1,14,TGTGCCAGCTCACCACTCGCAGGACAGGTGGTAGCTTTCTTT,CASSPLAGQVVAFF
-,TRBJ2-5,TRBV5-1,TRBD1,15,TGCGCCAGCAGCTTGGGGGACAGGGACCAAGAGACCCAGTACTTC,CASSLGDRDQETQYF
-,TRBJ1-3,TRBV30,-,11,TGTGCCTGGAGCCCCGGGGACACCATATATTTT,CAWSPGDTIYF
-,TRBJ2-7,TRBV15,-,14,TGTGCCACCAGCGCCCGACCAAGGGGCCACGAGCAGTACTTC,CATSARPRGHEQYF
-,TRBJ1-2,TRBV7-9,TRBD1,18,TGTGCCAGCAGCTTAGTGGGTCGGGACAGGGGGCTCGGCTATGGCTACACCTTC,CASSLVGRDRGLGYGYTF
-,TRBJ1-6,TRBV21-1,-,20,TGTGCCAGCAGCAAAGGGAGGCCAACAGGGGCCGGGGTATATAATTCACCCCTCCACTTT,CASSKGRPTGAGVYNSPLHF
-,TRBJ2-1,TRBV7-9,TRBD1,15,TGTGCCAGCAGCTTAGGGGACAGGGGAACGAATGAGCAGTTCTTC,CASSLGDRGTNEQFF
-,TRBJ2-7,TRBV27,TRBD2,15,TGTGCCAGCACCCGATATTTTAGCGGGAGTTACGAGCAGTACTTC,CASTRYFSGSYEQYF
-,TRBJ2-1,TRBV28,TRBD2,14,TGTGCCAGCAGTGGGGGAGGGTCCTACAATGAGCAGTTCTTC,CASSGGGSYNEQFF